The source of this T cell receptor (beta chain) is a study of blood T cell repertoires in COVID-19 (dated by TCRdb to the early 2020s). At the level of the whole study: Samples covering the acute and convalescent phases of COVID-19 were provided by collaborators in the United States, Italy and Spain. The material from the prospective study consisted of cDNA or gDNA derived from T cells, B-cell-depleted T cells, or PBMCs. The dataset comprised deeply sampled blood TCRbeta repertoires from subjects exposed to, actively infected with, or recovered from COVID-19. Samples came from the ongoing ImmuneRACE study (first 160 participants) plus 1,254 subjects from 6 global collaborators. Where available, HLA class I and class II types were taken from metadata supplied by the sample provider and were not determined by assay-based typing. The repertoires were released in a freely available public database intended as a resource for research on the immune response to SARS-CoV-2. Nearly every sample came with metadata listing a de-identified subject ID, COVID-19 status, age in years and sex.

Details on this clone: Its antigen is still unknown. No base quality values were provided; no much bigger clone lies one nucleotide off.

The immunoSEQ Assay, a bias-controlled multiplex PCR, was used to amplify TCRbeta CDR3 regions from genomic DNA. As for the authors' bioinformatics: The number of nucleated cells in each sample was estimated by amplification of reference gene primers within the assay. Sequence reads were collapsed and filtered to measure the absolute abundance of every unique TCRbeta CDR3 rearrangement. For each sample, productive Simpson clonality was calculated as the square root of Simpson's diversity index over productive rearrangements. TCRdb re-hosts the immuneACCESS table, in-frame sequences only. Its copies lack some clones; in the studies checked, an unresolved V gene accounts for under half of them, and the cause for the rest is not known. The V and J calls and clone size are taken from that table; D and trimming were inferred from the DNA. Recorded for this sample are 330,000 or so clones; 88% of them occurred a single time. Under 1.2% of the sample is taken by the ten largest.

The germline V gene specifies ENHRY as CDR1 and SYGVKD as CDR2. V and J are truncated by 0 bases and 12 bases respectively, leaving an intervening sequence of 14 bases. From the cysteine through the phenylalanine, the CDR3 covers 14 amino acids. Only the CDR3 DNA is retained, 42 bases long and in frame from the first base. Participants in the prospective study were aged roughly 18 to 90 years, lived in 20 to 25 United States geographic areas, and enrolled through a virtual design. To assign participants to cohorts, the prospective study relied on clinical history that participants themselves reported in a screening survey and a study questionnaire. A participant counted as exposed if, within 2 weeks of entering the study, that participant had been in contact with someone who had a PCR-confirmed or clinician-diagnosed COVID-19 case. In the prospective study, mobile phlebotomists collected whole blood, serum and a nasopharyngeal or oropharyngeal swab from each participant. Participants in the prospective study had the option to provide additional blood draws and questionnaires over a 2-month period. Blood samples from the prospective study were shipped frozen or at room temperature prior to DNA extraction.

What the study reported, not specific to this receptor: The amount of clinical and demographic metadata varied by source and participant and was provided uncurated.

This TCR was recovered from a woman in her twenties or thirties who had been exposed to COVID-19. Sequencing used PBMCs or T cells enriched from blood (not recorded which). The V and J genes are TRBV10-3 and TRBJ1-4; the D gene is perhaps TRBD1, from 6 matching bases. The CDR3 has the sequence CAISESNRQEQLFF. The DNA sequence is as follows: TGTGCCATCAGTGAGTCGAATCGACAGGAACAACTGTTTTTT.